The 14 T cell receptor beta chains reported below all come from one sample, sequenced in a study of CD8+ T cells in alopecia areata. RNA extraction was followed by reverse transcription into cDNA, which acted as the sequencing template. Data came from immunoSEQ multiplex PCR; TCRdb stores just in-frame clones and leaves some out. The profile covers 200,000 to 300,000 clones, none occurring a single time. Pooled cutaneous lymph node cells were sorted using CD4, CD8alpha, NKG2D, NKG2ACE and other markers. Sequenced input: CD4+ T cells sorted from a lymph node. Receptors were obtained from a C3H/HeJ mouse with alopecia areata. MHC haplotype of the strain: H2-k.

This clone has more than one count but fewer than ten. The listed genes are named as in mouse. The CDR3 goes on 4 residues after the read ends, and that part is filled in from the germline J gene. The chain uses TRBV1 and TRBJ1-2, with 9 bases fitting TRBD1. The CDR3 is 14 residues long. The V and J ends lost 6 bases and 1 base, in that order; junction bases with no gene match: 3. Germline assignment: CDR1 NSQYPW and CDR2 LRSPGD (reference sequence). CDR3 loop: CTCRRQGGNSDYTF. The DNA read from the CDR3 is TGCACCTGCAGGAGACAGGGGGGAAACTCC. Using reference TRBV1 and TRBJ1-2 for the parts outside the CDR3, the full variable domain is VTLLEQNPRWRLVPRGQAVNLRCILKNSQYPWMSWYQQDLQKQLQWLFTLRSPGDKEVKSLPGADYLATRVTDTELRLQVANMSQGRTLYCTCRRQGGNSDYTFGSGTRLLVI.

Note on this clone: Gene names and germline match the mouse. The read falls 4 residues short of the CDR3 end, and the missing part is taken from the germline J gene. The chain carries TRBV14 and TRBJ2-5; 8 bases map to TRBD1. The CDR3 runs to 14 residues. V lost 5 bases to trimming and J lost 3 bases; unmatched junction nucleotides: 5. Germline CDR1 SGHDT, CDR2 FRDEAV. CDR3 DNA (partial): TGTGCCAGCAGCCTCAGGGGGCGGCAAGAC. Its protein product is CASSLRGRQD. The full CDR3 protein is CASSLRGRQDTQYF.

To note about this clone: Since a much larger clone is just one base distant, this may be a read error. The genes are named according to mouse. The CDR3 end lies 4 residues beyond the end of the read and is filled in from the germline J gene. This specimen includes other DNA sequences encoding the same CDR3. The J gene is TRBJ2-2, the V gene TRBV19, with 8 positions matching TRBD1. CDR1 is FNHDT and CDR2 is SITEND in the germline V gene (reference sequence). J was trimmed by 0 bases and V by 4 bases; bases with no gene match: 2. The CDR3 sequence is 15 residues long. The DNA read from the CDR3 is TGTGCCAGCAGTCGGGGACAGGCAAACACCGGG. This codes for CASSRGQANTG. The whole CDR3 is CASSRGQANTGQLYF.

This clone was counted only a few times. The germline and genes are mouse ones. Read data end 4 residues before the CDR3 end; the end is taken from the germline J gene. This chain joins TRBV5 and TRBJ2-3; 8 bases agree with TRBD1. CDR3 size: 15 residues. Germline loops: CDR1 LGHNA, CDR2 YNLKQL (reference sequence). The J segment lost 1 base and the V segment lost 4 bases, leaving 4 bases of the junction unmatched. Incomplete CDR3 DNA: TGTGCCAGCAGCCCCCACAGGGGGGGTGCAGAA. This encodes CASSPHRGGAE. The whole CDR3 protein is CASSPHRGGAETLYF.

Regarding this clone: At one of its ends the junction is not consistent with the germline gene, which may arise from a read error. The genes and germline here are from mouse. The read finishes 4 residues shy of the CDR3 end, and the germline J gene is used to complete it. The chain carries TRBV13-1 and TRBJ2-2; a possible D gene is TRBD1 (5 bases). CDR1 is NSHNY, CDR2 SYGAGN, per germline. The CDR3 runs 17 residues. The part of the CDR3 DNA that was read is TGTGCCAGCAGCGATGCAAGGACAAAATCAAACACCGGG. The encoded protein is CASSDARTKSNTG. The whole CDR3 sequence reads CASSDARTKSNTGQLYF.

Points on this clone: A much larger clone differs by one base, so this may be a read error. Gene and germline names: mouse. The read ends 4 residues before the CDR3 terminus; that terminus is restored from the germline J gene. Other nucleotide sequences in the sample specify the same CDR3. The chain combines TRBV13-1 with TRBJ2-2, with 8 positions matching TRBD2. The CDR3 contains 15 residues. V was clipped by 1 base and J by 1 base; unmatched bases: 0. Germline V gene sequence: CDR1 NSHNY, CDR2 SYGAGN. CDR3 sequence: CASSDWGGNTGQLYF. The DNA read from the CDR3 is TGTGCCAGCAGTGATTGGGGGGGAAACACCGGG.

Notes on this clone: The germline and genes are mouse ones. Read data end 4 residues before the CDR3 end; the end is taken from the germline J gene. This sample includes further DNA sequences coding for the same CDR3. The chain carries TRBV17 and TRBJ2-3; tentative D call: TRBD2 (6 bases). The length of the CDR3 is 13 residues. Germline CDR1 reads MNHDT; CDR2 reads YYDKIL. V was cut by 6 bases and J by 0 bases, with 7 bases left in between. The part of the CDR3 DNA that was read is TGTGCTAGCAGCGGGGGGAGTGCAGAA. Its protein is CASSGGSAE. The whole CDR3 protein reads CASSGGSAETLYF.

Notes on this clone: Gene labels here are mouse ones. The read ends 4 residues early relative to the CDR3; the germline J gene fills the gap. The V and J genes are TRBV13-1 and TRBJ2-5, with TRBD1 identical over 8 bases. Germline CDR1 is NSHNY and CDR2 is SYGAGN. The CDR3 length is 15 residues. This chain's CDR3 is CASSDGQGAGDTQYF. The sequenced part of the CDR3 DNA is TGTGCCAGCAGTGATGGGCAGGGGGCGGGAGAC.

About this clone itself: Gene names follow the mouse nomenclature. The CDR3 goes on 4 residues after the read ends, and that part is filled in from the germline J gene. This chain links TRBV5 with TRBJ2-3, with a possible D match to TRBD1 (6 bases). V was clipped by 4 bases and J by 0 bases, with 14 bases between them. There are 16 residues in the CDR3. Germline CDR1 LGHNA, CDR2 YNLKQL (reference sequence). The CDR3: CASSPSGASSAETLYF. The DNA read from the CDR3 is TGTGCCAGCAGCCCCTCAGGGGCGTCTAGTGCAGAA.

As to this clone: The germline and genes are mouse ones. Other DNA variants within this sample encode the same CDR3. The DNA read from the CDR3 is TGCACCTGCAGTGCGGGACTGGGCTATGCT. It translates to CTCSAGLGYA. The full CDR3 protein reads CTCSAGLGYAEQFF. The chain combines TRBV1 with TRBJ2-1; 9 bases are a match to TRBD2. The read is 4 residues too short to cover the CDR3 end, so that end is filled in from the germline J gene. J was trimmed by 3 bases and V by 3 bases; bases with no gene match: 0. Germline CDR1 and CDR2: NSQYPW and LRSPGD (reference sequence). CDR3 size: 14 residues.

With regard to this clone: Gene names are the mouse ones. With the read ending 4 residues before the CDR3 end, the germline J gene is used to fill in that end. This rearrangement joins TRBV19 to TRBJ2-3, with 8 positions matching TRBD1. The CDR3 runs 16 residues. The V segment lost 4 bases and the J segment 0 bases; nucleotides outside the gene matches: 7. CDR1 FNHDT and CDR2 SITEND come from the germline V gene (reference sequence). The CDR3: CASSPLRTGSAETLYF. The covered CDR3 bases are TGTGCCAGCAGTCCCCTTCGGACAGGGAGTGCAGAA. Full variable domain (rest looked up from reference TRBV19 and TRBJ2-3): GGIITQTPKFLIGQEGQKLTLKCQQNFNHDTMYWYRQDSGKGLRLIYYSITENDLQKGDLSEGYDASREKKSSFSLTVTSAQKNEMAVFLCASSPLRTGSAETLYFGSGTRLTVL.

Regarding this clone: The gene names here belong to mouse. The sequenced CDR3 bases are TGTGCCAGCAGTCGAACTGGGGGGGCGCAGGGAGGTGCAGAA. Translating gives CASSRTGGAQGGAE. The whole CDR3 reads CASSRTGGAQGGAETLYF. The rearrangement joins TRBV13-1 to TRBJ2-3; 11 bases are a match to TRBD2. The read terminates 4 residues ahead of where the CDR3 ends, so the germline J gene completes it. CDR3 length: 18 residues. Looked up from germline, CDR1 is NSHNY and CDR2 is SYGAGN. V lost 4 bases to trimming and J lost 1 base; unmatched junction nucleotides: 11.

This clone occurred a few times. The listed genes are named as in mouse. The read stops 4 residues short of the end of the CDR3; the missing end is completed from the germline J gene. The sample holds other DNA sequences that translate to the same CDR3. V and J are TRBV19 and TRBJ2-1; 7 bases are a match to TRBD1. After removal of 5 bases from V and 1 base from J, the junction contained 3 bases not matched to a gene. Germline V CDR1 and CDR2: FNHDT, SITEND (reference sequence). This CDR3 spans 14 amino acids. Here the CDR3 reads CASRRDSNYAEQFF. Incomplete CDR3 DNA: TGTGCCAGCAGAAGGGACAGCAACTATGCT.

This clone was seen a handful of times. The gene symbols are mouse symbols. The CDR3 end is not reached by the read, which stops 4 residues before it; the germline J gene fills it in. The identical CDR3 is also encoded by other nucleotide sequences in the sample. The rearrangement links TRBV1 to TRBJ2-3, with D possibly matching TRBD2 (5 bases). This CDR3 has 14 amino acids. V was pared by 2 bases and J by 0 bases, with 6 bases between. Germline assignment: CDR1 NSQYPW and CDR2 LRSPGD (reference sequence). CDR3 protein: CTCSALGSAETLYF. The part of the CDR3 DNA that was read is TGCACCTGCAGTGCACTGGGTAGTGCAGAA.